The 32 T cell receptor beta chains below were found in one sample sequenced in a study of technical replicates of blood from a handful of donors. TCRdb's table, derived via immunoSEQ multiplex PCR, lists solely in-frame clones and lacks some. The data show about 60,000 clones, more than 75% seen once. Sequencing was performed on PBMCs. These receptors were collected from a human donor in good health. Some clones in this sample may be carry-over from other donors' samples.

The chain has TRBV9 and TRBJ1-1; 8 bases align to TRBD1. The CDR3 is made up of 14 amino acids. Germline trimming cut 0 bases from V and 5 bases from J; bases unmatched to any gene: 3. Germline loops: CDR1 SGDLS, CDR2 YYNGEE. CDR3 DNA: TGTGCCAGCAGCGTAGACGGACAGGGAACTGAAGCTTTCTTT. Protein: CASSVDGQGTEAFF.

The chain joins TRBV5-1 to TRBJ1-2, with D possibly matching TRBD1 (5 bases). Trimming stripped 5 bases from V and 7 bases from J, with 18 bases between. The CDR3 extends over 14 amino acids. Germline values: CDR1 SGHRS, CDR2 YFSETQ. As DNA, the CDR3 is TGCGCCAGCAGGGAAGCATACAGGCTTTCTGGCTACACCTTC. Translated, it gives CASREAYRLSGYTF.

The V and J genes are TRBV5-1 and TRBJ2-3, with 10 bases matching TRBD2. Trimming took 0 bases from V and 8 from J; bases not matched to a gene: 9. The CDR3 covers 16 residues. In germline, CDR1 is SGHRS, CDR2 YFSETQ. The CDR3 protein is CASSLGASGRTGTQYF. CDR3 bases: TGCGCCAGCAGCTTGGGAGCTAGCGGGAGAACGGGTACGCAGTATTTT.

This CDR3 reads CASTKKEGPRNSPLHF. CDR3 sequence (DNA): TGTGCCAGCACTAAAAAGGAGGGCCCCCGAAATTCACCCCTCCACTTT. The chain links TRBV6-6 to TRBJ1-6; D call uncertain. CDR3 length: 16 residues. Trimming stripped 7 bases from V and 7 bases from J, with 20 bases between. Germline assignment: CDR1 MNHNY and CDR2 SVGAGI (reference sequence).

This clone showed up just a few times. The chain joins TRBV5-1 to TRBJ2-5; 8 nucleotides agree with TRBD2. This CDR3 has 16 residues. V trimming: 0 bases; J trimming: 3 bases; junction bases outside the gene matches: 7. CDR1 and CDR2 (germline): SGHRS, YFSETQ. The CDR3 DNA follows: TGCGCCAGCAGCTTGGGGTTAGCGGGGAACGAAGAGACCCAGTACTTC. Its translation: CASSLGLAGNEETQYF. Drawing the rest from reference TRBV5-1 and TRBJ2-5, the complete variable domain is KAGVTQTPRYLIKTRGQQVTLSCSPISGHRSVSWYQQTPGQGLQFLFEYFSETQRNKGNFPGRFSGRQFSNSRSEMNVSTLELGDSALYLCASSLGLAGNEETQYFGPGTRLLVL.

This chain connects TRBV11-3 to TRBJ2-7; D is ambiguous. Germline CDR1 is SGHNT and CDR2 is YENEEA. The ends were cut back, 5 bases at V and 0 bases at J, with 5 bases in the middle. The CDR3 is 12 amino acids. The CDR3 here is CASSLSSYEQYF. The CDR3 coding sequence is TGTGCCAGCAGCCTCAGCTCCTACGAGCAGTACTTC.

The V call is TRBV7-2, the J call TRBJ2-1, with D uncertain. The CDR3 has 11 residues. The ends were cut back, 5 bases at V and 4 bases at J, with 3 bases in the middle. Germline values: CDR1 SGHTA, CDR2 FQGNSA. For the CDR3, the DNA is TGTGCCAGCAGCGTATACAATGAGCAGTTCTTC. Translation gives CASSVYNEQFF.

J is TRBJ1-2 and V is TRBV29-1; D gene unclear. Trimming removed 4 bases from V and 4 bases from J, with 13 bases in between. The germline V gene has CDR1 SQVTM and CDR2 ANQGSEA. This CDR3 has 13 residues. CDR3 coding DNA: TGCAGCGTTGTAGCCAGCCCTGCCTATGGCTACACCTTC. Translated: CSVVASPAYGYTF. The full variable domain, completed using reference TRBV29-1 and TRBJ1-2, is SAVISQKPSRDICQRGTSLTIQCQVDSQVTMMFWYRQQPGQSLTLIATANQGSEATYESGFVIDKFPISRPNLTFSTLTVSNMSPEDSSIYLCSVVASPAYGYTFGSGTRLTVV.

This chain connects TRBV6-1 to TRBJ2-7, with D unclear. V was pared by 4 bases and J by 4 bases, with 11 bases between. The CDR3 runs 13 residues. The V gene's germline CDR1 is MNHNS and CDR2 SASEGT. The CDR3 spells CASSVTLLYEQYF. CDR3 DNA sequence: TGTGCCAGCAGTGTTACCCTCCTATACGAGCAGTACTTC.

The gene calls are TRBV7-9 and TRBJ2-7; possibly TRBD2 for D (6 bases). Germline values: CDR1 SEHNR, CDR2 FQNEAQ (reference sequence). The ends were cut back, 5 bases at V and 6 bases at J, with 17 bases in the middle. The CDR3 spans 14 residues. The CDR3 coding sequence is TGTGCCAGCAGCCTAGAGGGACTTAAGTCCGAGCAGTACTTC. Amino acid sequence: CASSLEGLKSEQYF.

This clone was observed a single time. This rearrangement joins TRBV9 to TRBJ1-1; 9 bases line up with TRBD1. The junction had 11 bases not matched to a gene; V was cut back by 4 bases and J by 10 bases. The germline V gene has CDR1 SGDLS and CDR2 YYNGEE. This CDR3 has 14 amino acids. CDR3 amino acids: CASSSIPGTGRAFF. CDR3 nucleotides: TGTGCCAGCAGCTCCATTCCGGGGACAGGGAGAGCTTTCTTT.

J is TRBJ1-2 and V is TRBV7-9; the match to TRBD1 covers 7 bases. Germline V CDR1 and CDR2: SEHNR, FQNEAQ (reference sequence). V was clipped by 6 bases and J by 7 bases; unmatched bases: 11. The CDR3 loop spans 14 amino acids. CDR3: CASRGDSQTLGYTF. DNA of the CDR3: TGTGCCAGCAGAGGGGACAGCCAAACCCTTGGCTACACCTTC.

The chain couples TRBV27 to TRBJ1-1; the match to TRBD1 covers 9 bases. Germline CDR1 MNHEY, CDR2 SMNVEV (reference sequence). This CDR3 has 15 amino acids. J lost 4 bases, V lost 6 bases, and 9 bases had no gene match. CDR3 amino acids: CASRPRQGEITEAFF. The CDR3 DNA is TGTGCCAGCAGGCCCCGACAGGGGGAAATCACTGAAGCTTTCTTT.

J is TRBJ2-5 and V is TRBV5-1, with D perhaps TRBD2 (5 bases). Trimming took off 0 bases at V and 5 bases at J, with 14 bases between the two ends. The germline gives CDR1 SGHRS, CDR2 YFSETQ. The CDR3 has 15 amino acids. The CDR3 nucleotides are TGCGCCAGCAGCTTGGCAGGACTGGGGTCGGAGACCCAGTACTTC. Translated, it gives CASSLAGLGSETQYF. The variable domain in full, with the rest retrieved from reference TRBV5-1 and TRBJ2-5, is KAGVTQTPRYLIKTRGQQVTLSCSPISGHRSVSWYQQTPGQGLQFLFEYFSETQRNKGNFPGRFSGRQFSNSRSEMNVSTLELGDSALYLCASSLAGLGSETQYFGPGTRLLVL.

The chain links TRBV30 to TRBJ2-1; TRBD2 matches 12 bases. The trim removed 2 bases at V and 8 bases at J, leaving 10 bases unmatched. The germline CDR1 and CDR2 sequences are GTSNPN and SVGIG (reference sequence). This CDR3 has 16 residues. The CDR3 region has the DNA TGTGCCTGGAGTAAAAGACTAGCGGGAGAAAGCGATGAGCAGTTCTTC. Its protein is CAWSKRLAGESDEQFF. Full variable domain (rest looked up from reference TRBV30 and TRBJ2-1): SQTIHQWPATLVQPVGSPLSLECTVEGTSNPNLYWYRQAAGRGLQLLFYSVGIGQISSEVPQNLSASRPQDRQFILSSKKLLLSDSGFYLCAWSKRLAGESDEQFFGPGTRLTVL.

The rearrangement joins TRBV2 to TRBJ1-1, with D maybe TRBD1 (6 bases). The CDR3 covers 13 residues. CDR1 SNHLY and CDR2 FYNNEI come from the germline V gene. V was trimmed by 5 bases and J by 8 bases, leaving 15 bases between them. CDR3 bases: TGTGCCAGCAGTATTGGGGGGGCAGACGAAGCTTTCTTT. Translating gives CASSIGGADEAFF.

This chain uses TRBV7-9 with TRBJ1-2, with a tentative D call TRBD1 (6 bases). The germline V gene has CDR1 SEHNR and CDR2 FQNEAQ (reference sequence). Trimming pared 5 bases from V and 6 bases from J, leaving 19 bases between. This CDR3 spans 15 amino acids. CDR3 coding DNA: TGTGCCAGCAGCCCACAGGGTTTGTCTCTAAATGGCTACACCTTC. Its protein is CASSPQGLSLNGYTF.

This chain links TRBV18 with TRBJ2-7; 8 nucleotides agree with TRBD1. The CDR3 spans 17 residues. Germline lookup yields CDR1 KGHSH and CDR2 LQKENI. J was trimmed by 2 bases and V by 6 bases; bases with no gene match: 15. The CDR3 spells CASSKREWTGNPYEQYF. The CDR3 nucleotides read TGTGCCAGCTCCAAGAGAGAGTGGACAGGGAATCCCTACGAGCAGTACTTC.

The chain combines TRBV30 with TRBJ2-2; D possibly corresponds to TRBD1 (5 bases). Germline lookup yields CDR1 GTSNPN and CDR2 SVGIG (reference sequence). V was cut by 3 bases and J by 0 bases, with 11 bases left in between. The CDR3 extends over 15 amino acids. CDR3 nucleotide sequence: TGTGCCTGGAGAATGGGGCCCCCGAACACCGGGGAGCTGTTTTTT. It is translated as CAWRMGPPNTGELFF.

The chain is built from TRBV7-8 and TRBJ2-1; TRBD2 is a possible D gene (6 bases). The CDR3 has 17 amino acids. V lost 5 bases, J lost 0 bases, and 17 bases lay in between. The V gene's germline CDR1 is SGHVS and CDR2 FQNEAQ. The CDR3 loop reads CASSRASAGSSYNEQFF. DNA of the CDR3: TGTGCCAGCAGCCGAGCTAGCGCTGGGAGCTCCTACAATGAGCAGTTCTTC. Full variable domain (rest looked up from reference TRBV7-8 and TRBJ2-1): GAGVSQSPRYKVAKRGQDVALRCDPISGHVSLFWYQQALGQGPEFLTYFQNEAQLDKSGLPSDRFFAERPEGSVSTLKIQRTQQEDSAVYLCASSRASAGSSYNEQFFGPGTRLTVL.

The chain combines TRBV13 with TRBJ2-1; D not resolved. CDR3 size: 14 residues. The germline V gene encodes CDR1 PRHDT and CDR2 FYEKMQ (reference sequence). Trimming cost V 5 bases and J 5 bases, with 13 bases left between them. The CDR3 bases are TGTGCCAGCAGCGCCATTTGGCAGGACAATGAGCAGTTCTTC. Its protein product is CASSAIWQDNEQFF.

The J gene is TRBJ2-6, the V gene TRBV4-3, with TRBD2 identical over 14 bases. V lost 4 bases, J lost 3 bases, and 2 bases stayed unmatched. Germline CDR1 and CDR2: LGHNA and YSLEER. There are 17 residues in the CDR3. The CDR3 DNA sequence: TGCGCCAGCAGCCCGACTAGCGGGGGGGTTGGGGCCAACGTCCTGACTTTC. Its protein product is CASSPTSGGVGANVLTF.

The genes are TRBV5-8 and TRBJ2-3; 8 positions agree with TRBD1. V lost 6 bases to trimming and J lost 0 bases; unmatched junction nucleotides: 6. Germline V gene lookup returns CDR1 SGHTS and CDR2 YDEGEE. CDR3 length: 15 residues. CDR3 in DNA: TGTGCCAGCATCAGGAACAGGGGGAGCACAGATACGCAGTATTTT. It is translated as CASIRNRGSTDTQYF.

The chain links TRBV5-1 to TRBJ2-2; D is ambiguous. From germline, CDR1 is SGHRS and CDR2 YFSETQ. This CDR3 has 16 residues. V was pared by 0 bases and J by 0 bases, with 9 bases between. The CDR3 sequence: CASSLGRLANTGELFF. CDR3 bases: TGCGCCAGCAGCTTGGGGCGGCTAGCGAACACCGGGGAGCTGTTTTTT.

This clone was recorded only once. V is TRBV21-1 and J is TRBJ2-7; the table's D call of TRBD1 was not tested on the DNA. TRBV21-1 is marked as a pseudogene. The CDR3 runs 16 residues. The DNA of the CDR3 is TGTGCCAGCAGCGCAGGACAGGGGGCAAGCTCCTACGAGCAGTACTTC. Translating gives CASSAGQGASSYEQYF.

This chain links TRBV5-6 with TRBJ1-5, with 11 bases that match TRBD1. Germline V gene sequence: CDR1 SGHDT, CDR2 YYEEEE. The CDR3 loop spans 15 amino acids. J lost 7 bases, V lost 2 bases, and 5 bases had no gene match. CDR3 sequence reads: CASSFRTGGGQPQHF. Written as DNA, the CDR3 is TGTGCCAGCAGCTTTAGGACAGGGGGCGGGCAGCCCCAGCATTTT.

The chain combines TRBV9 with TRBJ1-1, with D unclear. V was cut by 2 bases and J by 3 bases, with 8 bases left in between. Germline CDR1 SGDLS, CDR2 YYNGEE. CDR3 size: 13 residues. The CDR3 is CASSVSDYTEAFF. CDR3 bases: TGTGCCAGCAGCGTTTCGGACTACACTGAAGCTTTCTTT. The whole variable domain, remainder taken from reference TRBV9 and TRBJ1-1, is DSGVTQTPKHLITATGQRVTLRCSPRSGDLSVYWYQQSLDQGLQFLIQYYNGEERAKGNILERFSAQQFPDLHSELNLSSLELGDSALYFCASSVSDYTEAFFGQGTRLTVV.

V gene TRBV6-6 combines with J gene TRBJ1-4; D is perhaps TRBD1 (6 bases). This CDR3 is built from 14 residues. V gave up 2 bases and J gave up 6 bases, with 10 bases separating them. Germline-derived CDR1 and CDR2 are MNHNY and SVGAGI (reference sequence). CDR3 loop: CASSYRGFDEKLFF. The DNA of the CDR3 is TGTGCCAGCAGTTACAGGGGGTTTGATGAAAAACTGTTTTTT.

The chain has TRBV6-1 and TRBJ2-7; 9 nucleotides align to TRBD1. Germline trimming cut 5 bases from V and 2 bases from J; bases unmatched to any gene: 7. Germline V gene data show CDR1 as MNHNS and CDR2 as SASEGT. The CDR3 has 15 amino acids. DNA of the CDR3: TGTGCCAGCAGTTCAGGACAGGGGAGAGCCTACGAGCAGTACTTC. Its protein product is CASSSGQGRAYEQYF.

DNA of the CDR3: TGTGCCAGCTCACCAGCCCGGGACTATGGGACAGATACGCAGTATTTT. Its protein product is CASSPARDYGTDTQYF. The V and J genes are TRBV13 and TRBJ2-3; 7 bases are a match to TRBD2. Per germline, CDR1 PRHDT and CDR2 FYEKMQ (reference sequence). The CDR3 consists of 16 residues. The trim removed 8 bases at V and 3 bases at J, leaving 14 bases unmatched.

The rearrangement links TRBV4-1 to TRBJ2-7; the match to TRBD1 covers 11 bases. The CDR3 runs 15 residues. Per germline, CDR1 MGHRA and CDR2 YSYEKL. V lost 3 bases, J lost 2 bases, and 3 bases stayed unmatched. CDR3 sequence (DNA): TGCGCCAGCAGCCAGGGACAGGGGGGGACCTACGAGCAGTACTTC. Its protein product is CASSQGQGGTYEQYF.

V and J are TRBV4-2 and TRBJ1-3, with no clear D. Looked up from germline, CDR1 is LGHNA and CDR2 is YNFKEQ. V shed 2 bases and J shed 0 bases, with 8 bases lying between them. The CDR3 has 15 residues. CDR3 region: CASSQTDTSGNTIYF. Written as DNA, the CDR3 is TGTGCCAGCAGCCAAACAGACACCTCTGGAAACACCATATATTTT.